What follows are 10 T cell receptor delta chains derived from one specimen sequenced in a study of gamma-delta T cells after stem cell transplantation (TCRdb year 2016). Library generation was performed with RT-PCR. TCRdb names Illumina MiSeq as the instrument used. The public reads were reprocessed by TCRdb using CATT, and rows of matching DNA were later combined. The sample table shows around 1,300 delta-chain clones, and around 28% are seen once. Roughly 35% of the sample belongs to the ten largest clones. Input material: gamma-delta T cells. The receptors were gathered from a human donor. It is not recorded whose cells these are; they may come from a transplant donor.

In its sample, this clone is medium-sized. CDR3 nucleotides: TGTGCCTGTGACAGAGTACTGGGGGATACAAGCTCCTGGGACACCCGACAGATGTTTTTC. It encodes CACDRVLGDTSSWDTRQMFF. V is TRDV2 and J is TRDJ3; 12 nucleotides match TRDD3. The germline V gene has CDR1 GEAIGNYY and CDR2 EKD. The J segment lost 0 bases and the V segment lost 2 bases, leaving 7 bases of the junction unmatched. The CDR3 is made up of 20 amino acids.

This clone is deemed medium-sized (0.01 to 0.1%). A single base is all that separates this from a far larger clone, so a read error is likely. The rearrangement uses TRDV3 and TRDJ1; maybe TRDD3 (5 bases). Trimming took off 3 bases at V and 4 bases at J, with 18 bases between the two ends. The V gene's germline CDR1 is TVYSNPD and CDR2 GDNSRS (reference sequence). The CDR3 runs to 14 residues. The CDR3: CAFLNGNGDDKLIF. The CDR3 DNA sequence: TGTGCCTTCCTAAACGGGAATGGGGACGATAAACTCATCTTT. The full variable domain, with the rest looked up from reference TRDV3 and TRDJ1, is CDKVTQSSPDQTVASGSEVVLLCTYDTVYSNPDLFWYRIRPDYSFQFVFYGDNSRSEGADFTQGRFSVKHILTQKAFHLVISPVRTEDSATYYCAFLNGNGDDKLIFGKGTRVTVEP.

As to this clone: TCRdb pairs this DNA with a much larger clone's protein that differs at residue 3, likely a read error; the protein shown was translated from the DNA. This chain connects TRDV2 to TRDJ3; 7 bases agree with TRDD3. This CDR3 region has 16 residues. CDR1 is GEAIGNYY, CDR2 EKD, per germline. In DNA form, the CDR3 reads TGTGCCCGTGACACCGTGGGGATAGGCCCATCCCGACAGATGTTTTTC. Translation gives CARDTVGIGPSRQMFF.

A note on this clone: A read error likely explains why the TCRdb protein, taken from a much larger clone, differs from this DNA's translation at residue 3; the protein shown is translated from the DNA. For the CDR3, the DNA is TGTGCCCGTGATTTCGTACTGGGTAGCGGCGATAAACTCATCTTT. Protein sequence: CARDFVLGSGDKLIF. The chain links TRDV2 to TRDJ1, with a weak D call TRDD3 (6 bases). The CDR3 loop spans 15 amino acids. CDR1 GEAIGNYY and CDR2 EKD come from the germline V gene.

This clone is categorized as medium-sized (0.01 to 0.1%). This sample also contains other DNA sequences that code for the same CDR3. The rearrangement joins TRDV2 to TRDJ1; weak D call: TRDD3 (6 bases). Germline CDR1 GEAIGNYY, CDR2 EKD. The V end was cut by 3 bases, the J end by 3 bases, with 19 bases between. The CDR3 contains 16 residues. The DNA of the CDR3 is TGTGCCTGTGACCCCGTACTGGGAAAAGGGGCCGATAAACTCATCTTT. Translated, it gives CACDPVLGKGADKLIF.

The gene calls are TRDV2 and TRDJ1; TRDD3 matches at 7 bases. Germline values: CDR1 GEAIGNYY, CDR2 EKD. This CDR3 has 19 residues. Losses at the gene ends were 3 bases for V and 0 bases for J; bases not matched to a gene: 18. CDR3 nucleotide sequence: TGTGCCTGTGACCCCATCAGAGGGGGCGGGGGATTGTACACCGATAAACTCATCTTT. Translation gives CACDPIRGGGGLYTDKLIF.

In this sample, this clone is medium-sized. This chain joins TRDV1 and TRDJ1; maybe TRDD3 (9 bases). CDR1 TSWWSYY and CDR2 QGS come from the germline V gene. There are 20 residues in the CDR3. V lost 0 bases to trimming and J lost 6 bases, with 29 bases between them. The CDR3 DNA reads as TGTGCTCTTGGGGAACTAGGACCTTCCTATGGTACTGGGGGAAGGAATAAACTCATCTTT. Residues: CALGELGPSYGTGGRNKLIF.

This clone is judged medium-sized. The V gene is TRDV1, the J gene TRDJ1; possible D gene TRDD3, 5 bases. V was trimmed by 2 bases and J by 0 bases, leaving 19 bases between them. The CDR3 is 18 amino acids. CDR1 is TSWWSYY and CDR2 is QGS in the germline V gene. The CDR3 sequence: CALGEWDWAHAYTDKLIF. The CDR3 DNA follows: TGTGCTCTTGGGGAATGGGATTGGGCGCACGCGTACACCGATAAACTCATCTTT.

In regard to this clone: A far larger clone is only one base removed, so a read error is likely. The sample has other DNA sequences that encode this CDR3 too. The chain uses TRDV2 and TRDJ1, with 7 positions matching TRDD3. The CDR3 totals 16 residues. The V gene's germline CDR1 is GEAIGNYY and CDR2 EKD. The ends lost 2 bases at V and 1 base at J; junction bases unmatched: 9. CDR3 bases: TGTGCCTGTGACAACATGGGGGACACCATCACCGATAAACTCATCTTT. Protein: CACDNMGDTITDKLIF.

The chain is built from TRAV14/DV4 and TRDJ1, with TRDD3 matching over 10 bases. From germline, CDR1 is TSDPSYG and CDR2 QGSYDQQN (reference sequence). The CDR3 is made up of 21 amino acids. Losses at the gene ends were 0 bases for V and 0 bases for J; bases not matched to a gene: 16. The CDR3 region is CAMREGAFLRLGDRYTDKLIF. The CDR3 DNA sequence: TGTGCAATGAGAGAGGGCGCATTCCTACGACTGGGGGATCGGTACACCGATAAACTCATCTTT.